What follows are 4 T cell receptor beta chains derived from one specimen sequenced in a study of blood T cell repertoires in COVID-19. Clones were sequenced by immunoSEQ multiplex PCR, and TCRdb holds only the in-frame ones, with some missing. The sample holds about 140,000 clones; over 75% are singletons and the top ten take about 1.7%. The sample taken for sequencing was peripheral blood. The source is a man in his 70s with acute or convalescent COVID-19.

V usage is TRBV15 and J usage is TRBJ1-6; 7 nucleotides line up with TRBD1. The ends lost 0 bases at V and 10 bases at J; junction bases unmatched: 6. Germline V CDR1 and CDR2: LNHNV, YYDKDF (reference sequence). This CDR3 region has 15 residues. Here the CDR3 DNA reads TGTGCCACCAGCAGAGATCCAGGGGGACAATCACCCCTCCACTTT. This translates into CATSRDPGGQSPLHF.

V is TRBV4-1 and J is TRBJ1-3, with a weak D call TRBD1 (6 bases). The germline V gene encodes CDR1 MGHRA and CDR2 YSYEKL. The CDR3 length is 14 residues. With 6 bases removed from V and 1 base from J, the gap between germline ends came to 10 bases. The CDR3 DNA follows: TGCGCCAGCAGTCCTACAGGGTCTGGAAACACCATATATTTT. It yields the protein CASSPTGSGNTIYF.

This clone was seen once. The chain links TRBV7-9 to TRBJ1-4; 7 bases match TRBD1. V gave up 1 base and J gave up 4 bases; unmatched junction bases: 6. Germline V gene lookup returns CDR1 SEHNR and CDR2 FQNEAQ (reference sequence). The CDR3 is made up of 16 amino acids. DNA for the CDR3: TGTGCCAGCAGCTTAGATAGTCCAGGGGGTAATGAAAAACTGTTTTTT. This translates into CASSLDSPGGNEKLFF.

This chain links TRBV3-1 (or the pseudogene TRBV3-2) with TRBJ2-2; 11 bases are a match to TRBD2. The germline V gene has CDR1 LGHDT and CDR2 YNNKEL (reference sequence). J was trimmed by 6 bases and V by 0 bases; bases with no gene match: 6. The CDR3 has 17 residues. CDR3 sequence (DNA): TGTGCCAGCAGCCAAGATTTGACTAGCGGGATACCCGGGGAGCTGTTTTTT. This translates into CASSQDLTSGIPGELFF.